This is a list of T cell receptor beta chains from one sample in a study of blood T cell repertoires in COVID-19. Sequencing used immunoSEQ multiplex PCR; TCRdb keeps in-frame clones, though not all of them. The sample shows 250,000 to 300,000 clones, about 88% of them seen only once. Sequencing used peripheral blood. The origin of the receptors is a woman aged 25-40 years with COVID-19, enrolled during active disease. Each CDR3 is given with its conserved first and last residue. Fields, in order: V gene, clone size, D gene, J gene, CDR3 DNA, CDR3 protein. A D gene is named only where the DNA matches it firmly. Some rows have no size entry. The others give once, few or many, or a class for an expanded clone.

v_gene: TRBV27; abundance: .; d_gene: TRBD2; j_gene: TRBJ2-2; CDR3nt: TGTGCCAGCAGTTGGCCAGCGGGAGGGGGTGCCGGGGAGCTGTTTTTT; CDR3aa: CASSWPAGGGAGELFF
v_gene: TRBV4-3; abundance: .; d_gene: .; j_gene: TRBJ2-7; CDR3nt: TGCGCCAGCAGCCAAGAAGGCGGATTCTACGAGCAGTACTTC; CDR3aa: CASSQEGGFYEQYF
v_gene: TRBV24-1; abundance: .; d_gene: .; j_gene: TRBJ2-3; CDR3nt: TGTGCCACCAGCTCCCCGCAGGGATTCACAGATACGCAGTATTTT; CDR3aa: CATSSPQGFTDTQYF
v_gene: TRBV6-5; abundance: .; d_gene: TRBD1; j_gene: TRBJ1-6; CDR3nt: TGTGCCAGCACCGAGGACAGGGCGGATAATTCACCCCTCCACTTT; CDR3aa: CASTEDRADNSPLHF
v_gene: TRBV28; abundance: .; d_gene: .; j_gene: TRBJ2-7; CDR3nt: TGTGCCAGCAGCGCGACAGTACATCGAGAGCAGTACTTC; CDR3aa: CASSATVHREQYF
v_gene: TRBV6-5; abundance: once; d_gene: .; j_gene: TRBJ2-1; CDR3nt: TGTGCCAGCAGTCAGGCGGAGGGCTACAATGAGCAGTTCTTC; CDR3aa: CASSQAEGYNEQFF
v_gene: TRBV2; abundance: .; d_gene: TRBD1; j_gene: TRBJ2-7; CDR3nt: TGTGCCAGCAGTATGACAGGGTCTAGCTCCTACGAGCAGTACTTC; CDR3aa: CASSMTGSSSYEQYF
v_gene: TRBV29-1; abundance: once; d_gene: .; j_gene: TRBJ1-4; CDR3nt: TGCAGCGTTGAAGGGGCGACAACTAATGAAAAACTGTTTTTT; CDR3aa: CSVEGATTNEKLFF
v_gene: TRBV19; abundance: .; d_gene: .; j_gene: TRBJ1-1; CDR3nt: TGTGCCAGTAGTATCGGGGCTGAAGCTTTCTTT; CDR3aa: CASSIGAEAFF
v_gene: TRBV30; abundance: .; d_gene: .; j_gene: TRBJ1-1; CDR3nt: TGTGCCGGGGGCGGGGCTGAAGCTTTCTTT; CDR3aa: CAGGGAEAFF
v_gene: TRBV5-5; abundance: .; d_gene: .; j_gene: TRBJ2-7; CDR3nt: TGTGCCAGCAGCCGCGGGATCCAGAGTTACGAGCAGTACTTC; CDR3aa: CASSRGIQSYEQYF
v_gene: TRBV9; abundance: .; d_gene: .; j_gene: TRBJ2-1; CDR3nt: TGTGCCAGCAGCGTAGGAAATACGGGACTGGAAGAGCAGTTCTTC; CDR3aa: CASSVGNTGLEEQFF
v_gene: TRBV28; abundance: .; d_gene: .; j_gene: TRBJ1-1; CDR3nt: TGTGCCAGCAGTGCCCCATTCGGACAGCCAACTGAAGCTTTCTTT; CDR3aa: CASSAPFGQPTEAFF
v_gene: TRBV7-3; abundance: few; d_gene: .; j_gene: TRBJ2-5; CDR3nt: TGTGCCAGCAGTCCGGGACTCTTGGGTGAGACCCAGTACTTC; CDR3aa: CASSPGLLGETQYF
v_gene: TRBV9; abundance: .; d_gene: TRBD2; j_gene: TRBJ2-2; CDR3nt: TGTGCCAGCAGCGTACTGCTAGCGGGAGGAACCGGGGAGCTGTTTTTT; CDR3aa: CASSVLLAGGTGELFF
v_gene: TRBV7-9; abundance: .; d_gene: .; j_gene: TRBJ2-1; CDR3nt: TGTGCCAGCAGCTCTGGGGGCTCCTCCTACAATGAGCAGTTCTTC; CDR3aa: CASSSGGSSYNEQFF
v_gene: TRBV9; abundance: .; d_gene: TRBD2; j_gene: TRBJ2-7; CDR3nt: TGTGCCAGCAGCGCGGGACTAGTCGCCTACGAGCAGTACTTC; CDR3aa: CASSAGLVAYEQYF
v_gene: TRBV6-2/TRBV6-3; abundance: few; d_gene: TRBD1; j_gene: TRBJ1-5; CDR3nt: TGTGCCAGCAGCCGGACAGGGGATAAGTCTCAGCCCCAGCATTTT; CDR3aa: CASSRTGDKSQPQHF
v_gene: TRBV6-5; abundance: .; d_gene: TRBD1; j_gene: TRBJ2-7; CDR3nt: TGTGCCAGCAGGACCAGACAGGGGAACTACGAGCAGTACTTC; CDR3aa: CASRTRQGNYEQYF
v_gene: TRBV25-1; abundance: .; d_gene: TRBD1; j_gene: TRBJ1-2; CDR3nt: TGTGCCAGCAGTGAAGAGGGCAGGGGGCACTATGGCTACACCTTC; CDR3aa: CASSEEGRGHYGYTF
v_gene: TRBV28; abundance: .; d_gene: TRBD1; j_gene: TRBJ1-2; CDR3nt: TGTGCCAGCAGTTTGGGACAGCTGGGCTACACCTTC; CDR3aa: CASSLGQLGYTF
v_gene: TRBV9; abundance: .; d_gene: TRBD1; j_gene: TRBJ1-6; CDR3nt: TGTGCCAGCAGCGCCAGGGACAGTAATCGGCATTCACCCCTCCACTTT; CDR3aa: CASSARDSNRHSPLHF
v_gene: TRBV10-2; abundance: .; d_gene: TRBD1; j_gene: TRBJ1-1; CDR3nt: TGCGCCAGCAGTGACCAGACAGGGGGGGTAGCTTTCTTT; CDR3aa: CASSDQTGGVAFF
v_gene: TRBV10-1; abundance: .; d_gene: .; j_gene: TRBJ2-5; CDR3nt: TGCGCCAGCAGTGAGGAGACAGGTGGTAAGGAGACCCAGTACTTC; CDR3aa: CASSEETGGKETQYF